Following are 32 T cell receptor beta chains from one sample sequenced in a study of regulatory T cells in long-lasting Graves disease. As for time point: persistent/refractory GD, antithyroid drugs over 5 years with positive TRAb. PBMC RNA was the source of the TCR library. The authors built TCR beta libraries using iRepertoire HTBI primers and Arm-PCR of CDR3 regions. TCRdb passed the multiplex PCR reads through MiXCR, listing each CDR3 protein once. The data show 400,000 or so distinct CDR3 sequences, around 20% seen once. This specimen was peripheral blood mononuclear cells (PBMCs), taken when the disease was refractory, from a patient treated with antithyroid drugs. The receptor set was obtained from a female donor with Graves disease.

The sample holds many counts of this clonotype. The V and J genes are TRBV3-1 and TRBJ2-4, with D perhaps TRBD2 (5 bases). The CDR3 has 15 residues. Trimming shortened V by 1 base and J by 0 bases, and 7 bases separated the two germline ends. Looked up from germline, CDR1 is LGHDT and CDR2 is YNNKEL (reference sequence). As DNA, the CDR3 is TGTGCCAGCAGCCAAGTCGGACTAGCCAAAAACATTCAGTACTTC. Protein sequence: CASSQVGLAKNIQYF.

This clonotype was detected only a few times. The chain uses TRBV7-9 and TRBJ1-1; possibly TRBD1 for D (5 bases). V lost 10 bases to trimming and J lost 1 base, with 16 bases between them. Per germline, CDR1 SEHNR and CDR2 FQNEAQ (reference sequence). The CDR3 is 14 amino acids. CDR3 sequence: CATIRTRENTEAFF. For the CDR3, the DNA is TGTGCCACAATTCGGACCAGGGAGAACACTGAAGCTTTCTTT. Full variable domain (rest looked up from reference TRBV7-9 and TRBJ1-1): DTGVSQNPRHKITKRGQNVTFRCDPISEHNRLYWYRQTLGQGPEFLTYFQNEAQLEKSRLLSDRFSAERPKGSFSTLEIQRTEQGDSAMYLCATIRTRENTEAFFGQGTRLTVV.

Ten or more counts support this clonotype. The V gene is TRBV6-1, the J gene TRBJ2-5; 7 positions match TRBD1. The CDR3 sequence is 13 residues long. CDR1 MNHNS and CDR2 SASEGT come from the germline V gene. Losses at the gene ends were 6 bases for V and 5 bases for J; bases not matched to a gene: 6. The chain's CDR3 is CASRVDRSETQYF. The CDR3 DNA reads as TGTGCCAGCAGAGTGGACAGGTCCGAGACCCAGTACTTC.

The table lists this clonotype with a few counts. CDR3 nucleotide sequence: TGTGCCAGTAACCCCCGGGCGGGATCGAACACCGGGGAGCTGTTTTTT. Translation gives CASNPRAGSNTGELFF. The rearrangement joins TRBV19 to TRBJ2-2, with D perhaps TRBD2 (6 bases). Germline V gene lookup returns CDR1 LNHDA and CDR2 SQIVND (reference sequence). This CDR3 is 16 amino acids long. Between the trimmed V and J ends, which lost 7 bases and 0 bases, there was a span of 15 bases.

This CDR3 reads CASSLGGTDKAFF. The CDR3 nucleotides read TGCGCCAGCAGCTTGGGTGGGACAGACAAAGCTTTCTTT. The rearrangement uses TRBV5-1 and TRBJ1-1; TRBD1 agrees at 7 bases. CDR1 is SGHRS and CDR2 is YFSETQ in the germline V gene. The CDR3 consists of 13 residues. J was trimmed by 9 bases and V by 0 bases; bases with no gene match: 5. The variable domain in full, completed from reference TRBV5-1 and TRBJ1-1, reads KAGVTQTPRYLIKTRGQQVTLSCSPISGHRSVSWYQQTPGQGLQFLFEYFSETQRNKGNFPGRFSGRQFSNSRSEMNVSTLELGDSALYLCASSLGGTDKAFFGQGTRLTVV.

A few counts support this clonotype. The CDR3 coding sequence is TGCAGTGCTAGCCCAGCTAGCGGGATCAAAGAGACCCAGTACTTC. Translating it yields CSASPASGIKETQYF. This chain uses TRBV20-1 with TRBJ2-5; 9 bases are a match to TRBD2. The trim removed 3 bases at V and 3 bases at J, leaving 8 bases unmatched. The length of the CDR3 is 15 residues. Germline CDR1 and CDR2: DFQATT and SNEGSKA (reference sequence).

This clonotype came up many times. The chain carries TRBV28 and TRBJ1-1; D may be TRBD1 (6 bases). This CDR3 contains 12 residues. Germline CDR1 reads MDHEN; CDR2 reads SYDVKM. V shed 10 bases and J shed 2 bases, with 11 bases lying between them. CDR3 in amino acids: CATQGPNTEAFF. CDR3 nucleotide sequence: TGTGCCACACAGGGCCCAAACACTGAAGCTTTCTTT.

This clonotype was seen many times. CDR3 DNA sequence: TGTGCCTGGAAACCCCTAGCGGTATGGCAAGAGACCCAGTACTTC. It encodes CAWKPLAVWQETQYF. The J gene is TRBJ2-5, the V gene TRBV30; 7 nucleotides match TRBD2. The germline gives CDR1 GTSNPN, CDR2 SVGIG (reference sequence). V was clipped by 4 bases and J by 2 bases; unmatched bases: 10. The CDR3 contains 15 residues. The variable domain in full, completed from reference TRBV30 and TRBJ2-5, reads SQTIHQWPATLVQPVGSPLSLECTVEGTSNPNLYWYRQAAGRGLQLLFYSVGIGQISSEVPQNLSASRPQDRQFILSSKKLLLSDSGFYLCAWKPLAVWQETQYFGPGTRLLVL.

This clonotype was picked up a small number of times. The chain couples TRBV11-2 to TRBJ1-5; 9 bases match TRBD1. V was clipped by 5 bases and J by 2 bases; unmatched bases: 7. Per the germline V gene, CDR1 is SGHAT and CDR2 is FQNNGV. The CDR3 is 16 residues long. For the CDR3, the DNA is TGTGCCAGCAGCCCGGGACAGGGAGGAGGCAATCAGCCCCAGCATTTT. Amino acids: CASSPGQGGGNQPQHF.

V usage is TRBV6-2 or TRBV6-3 and J usage is TRBJ1-1, with D hard to call. The CDR3 loop spans 12 amino acids. The V gene's germline CDR1 is MNHEY and CDR2 SVGEGT. V dropped 0 bases and J dropped 5 bases, with 4 bases sitting between them. The DNA for the CDR3 is TGTGCCAGCAGTTACTCGGCGACTGAAGCTTTCTTT. This encodes CASSYSATEAFF.

This clonotype was detected a few times. The V call is TRBV30, the J call TRBJ2-7; D is undetermined. CDR1 GTSNPN and CDR2 SVGIG come from the germline V gene (reference sequence). Trimming cost V 3 bases and J 0 bases, with 6 bases left between them. CDR3 length: 12 amino acids. CDR3 coding DNA: TGTGCCTGGAGGGGTAGCTCCTACGAGCAGTACTTC. It is translated as CAWRGSSYEQYF.

This clonotype was detected ten times or more. This rearrangement joins TRBV2 to TRBJ2-7; D remains unclear. Germline V gives CDR1 SNHLY, CDR2 FYNNEI. Trimming removed 8 bases at V and 3 bases at J, with 11 bases between. This CDR3 comprises 12 residues. The chain's CDR3 is CASVADLYEQYF. As DNA, the CDR3 is TGTGCCAGCGTCGCCGACCTCTACGAGCAGTACTTC.

The chain combines TRBV10-3 with TRBJ2-5, with 8 bases fitting TRBD2. This CDR3 contains 15 residues. The germline V gene encodes CDR1 ENHRY and CDR2 SYGVKD. Trimming at V came to 4 bases and at J to 4 bases, leaving 8 bases not matched to a gene. CDR3 in DNA: TGTGCCATCAGTGGTCCAGCGGGAGAGGCAGAGACCCAGTACTTC. This encodes CAISGPAGEAETQYF.

This clonotype appeared a few times. The rearrangement links TRBV30 to TRBJ2-7, with D uncertain. V was clipped by 0 bases and J by 6 bases, with 15 bases between them. Germline V lookup: CDR1 GTSNPN, CDR2 SVGIG (reference sequence). There are 14 residues in the CDR3. This CDR3 is CAWSVRPLISEQYF. In DNA, the CDR3 is TGTGCCTGGAGTGTAAGGCCCCTAATTTCCGAGCAGTACTTC.

This clonotype was counted ten times or more. The chain joins TRBV20-1 to TRBJ2-2; either TRBD1 or TRBD2 may fit D (5 bases each). The CDR3 is made up of 13 amino acids. In germline, CDR1 is DFQATT, CDR2 SNEGSKA (reference sequence). The CDR3 coding sequence is TGCCCGCCGGGGCCAACGAACACCGGGGAGCTGTTTTTT. Protein: CPPGPTNTGELFF.

This chain uses TRBV9 with TRBJ2-5; 8 bases fit TRBD2. There are 14 residues in the CDR3. Germline V lookup: CDR1 SGDLS, CDR2 YYNGEE. The V and J ends lost 4 bases and 1 base, in that order; junction bases with no gene match: 3. The CDR3 protein is CASSTAGGQETQYF. The CDR3 DNA is TGTGCCAGCAGCACCGCGGGAGGCCAAGAGACCCAGTACTTC.

The V gene is TRBV6-1, the J gene TRBJ2-2; the D is unclear. This CDR3 is built from 13 residues. Germline loops: CDR1 MNHNS, CDR2 SASEGT. V lost 7 bases and J 4 bases, leaving 10 bases between the germline ends. The chain's CDR3 is CASKQLGTGELFF. Here the CDR3 DNA reads TGTGCCAGCAAGCAGTTAGGCACCGGGGAGCTGTTTTTT.

Many counts were recorded for this clonotype. The chain has TRBV20-1 and TRBJ2-5; TRBD2 agrees at 7 bases. CDR1 is DFQATT and CDR2 is SNEGSKA in the germline V gene (reference sequence). The ends lost 2 bases at V and 6 bases at J; junction bases unmatched: 12. The CDR3 has 15 amino acids. The DNA for the CDR3 is TGCAGTGCTAGACAGTCTAGCGGACGTCTCCAGACCCAGTACTTC. This translates into CSARQSSGRLQTQYF.

The chain recombines TRBV5-6 with TRBJ1-5, with D unresolved. Per the germline V gene, CDR1 is SGHDT and CDR2 is YYEEEE. Trimming stripped 1 base from V and 4 bases from J, with 6 bases between. There are 13 residues in the CDR3. As DNA, the CDR3 is TGTGCCAGCAGCTTGAAGAGGAATCAGCCCCAGCATTTT. Its translation: CASSLKRNQPQHF.

This clonotype was observed many times. V usage is TRBV6-2 or TRBV6-3 and J usage is TRBJ1-5, with a weak D call TRBD1 (5 bases). This CDR3 has 14 residues. V was pared by 2 bases and J by 2 bases, with 7 bases between. The germline gives CDR1 MNHEY, CDR2 SVGEGT. Here the CDR3 reads CASSYGAGNQPQHF. The CDR3 DNA sequence: TGTGCCAGCAGTTACGGGGCAGGCAATCAGCCCCAGCATTTT.

The rearrangement joins TRBV2 to TRBJ2-3, with 14 bases matching TRBD2. The CDR3 spans 18 residues. The J segment lost 1 base and the V segment lost 2 bases, leaving 5 bases of the junction unmatched. The germline gives CDR1 SNHLY, CDR2 FYNNEI. In DNA, the CDR3 is TGTGCCAGCAGTGAATTGGGACTAGCGGGAGAGGGCACAGATACGCAGTATTTT. Translated, it gives CASSELGLAGEGTDTQYF.

The V call is TRBV7-3, the J call TRBJ1-3, with D unresolved. The germline gives CDR1 SGHTA, CDR2 FQGTGA. The CDR3 consists of 14 residues. V lost 7 bases and J 0 bases, leaving 10 bases between the germline ends. The CDR3 is CASKRPNSGNTIYF. The CDR3 nucleotides are TGTGCCAGCAAGCGGCCCAACTCTGGAAACACCATATATTTT. Using reference TRBV7-3 and TRBJ1-3 for the parts outside the CDR3, the full variable domain is GAGVSQTPSNKVTEKGKYVELRCDPISGHTALYWYRQSLGQGPEFLIYFQGTGAADDSGLPNDRFFAVRPEGSVSTLKIQRTERGDSAVYLCASKRPNSGNTIYFGEGSWLTVV.

Only a few counts were recorded for this clonotype. V is TRBV7-9 and J is TRBJ2-1, with 8 bases lining up with TRBD2. Trimming cost V 4 bases and J 2 bases; bases outside gene matches: 4. The CDR3 contains 15 residues. Looked up from germline, CDR1 is SEHNR and CDR2 is FQNEAQ (reference sequence). The CDR3 spells CASSSELAAYNEQFF. The DNA of the CDR3 is TGTGCCAGCAGCTCTGAACTAGCGGCCTACAATGAGCAGTTCTTC.

This clonotype was seen many times. The genes are TRBV20-1 and TRBJ1-2, with D maybe TRBD1 (6 bases). Germline V gene data show CDR1 as DFQATT and CDR2 as SNEGSKA (reference sequence). The V and J ends lost 7 bases and 1 base respectively, with 16 bases between them. This CDR3 region has 14 residues. The CDR3 protein is CSVRATGLNYGYTF. Written as DNA, the CDR3 is TGCAGTGTCCGAGCCACAGGGCTTAACTATGGCTACACCTTC.

Many counts were recorded for this clonotype. V gene TRBV12-3 or TRBV12-4 combines with J gene TRBJ1-1; a weak D match, TRBD1 (5 bases). Deletions cut 8 bases from V and 4 bases from J, with 14 bases between. This CDR3 is 13 amino acids long. CDR3 sequence reads: CASVKNGATEAFF. The CDR3 DNA reads as TGTGCCAGCGTTAAAAACGGGGCCACTGAAGCTTTCTTT.

Worth noting for this clonotype: A much larger clone lies a single base off, so this may be a read error. V and J are TRBV29-1 and TRBJ1-1; a possible D gene is TRBD1 (5 bases). V was trimmed by 7 bases and J by 1 base, leaving 13 bases between them. The CDR3 spans 13 residues. CDR1 SQVTM and CDR2 ANQGSEA come from the germline V gene. The CDR3 DNA reads TGCAGCGCTGAGATAGGGACGAACACTGAAGCTTTCTTT. It encodes CSAEIGTNTEAFF. Drawing the rest from reference TRBV29-1 and TRBJ1-1, the complete variable domain is SAVISQKPSRDICQRGTSLTIQCQVDSQVTMMFWYRQQPGQSLTLIATANQGSEATYESGFVIDKFPISRPNLTFSTLTVSNMSPEDSSIYLCSAEIGTNTEAFFGQGTRLTVV.

This clonotype has ten or more counts. The chain couples TRBV6-1 to TRBJ1-4, with D perhaps TRBD1 (6 bases). The CDR3 covers 14 residues. V was clipped by 6 bases and J by 8 bases, with 16 bases between them. CDR1 and CDR2 from the germline V gene are MNHNS and SASEGT. CDR3 coding DNA: TGTGCCAGCAGCCCACAGGGCGGAGAAGAAAAACTGTTTTTT. Translated, it gives CASSPQGGEEKLFF.

There are a few counts of this clonotype. At one end the junction does not follow the germline gene, possibly because of a read error. The CDR3 DNA sequence: TGCGCCAGCAGCTTCGACAGGGCGAACACTGAAGCTTTCTTT. Translating gives CASSFDRANTEAFF. This chain links TRBV7-9 with TRBJ1-1; 7 bases align to TRBD1. The CDR3 runs to 14 residues. Germline CDR1 SEHNR, CDR2 FQNEAQ (reference sequence).

The chain joins TRBV19 to TRBJ1-5; TRBD1 might be the D (5 bases). Germline assignment: CDR1 LNHDA and CDR2 SQIVND (reference sequence). The CDR3 has 16 amino acids. V was pared by 2 bases and J by 5 bases, with 16 bases between. In DNA form, the CDR3 reads TGTGCCAGTAGTATACTCGGCGTCCCGGGGGATCAGCCCCAGCATTTT. Translated: CASSILGVPGDQPQHF.

This clonotype was picked up many times. The V gene is TRBV11-1, the J gene TRBJ2-7; the match to TRBD2 covers 7 bases. Trimming removed 5 bases from V and 4 bases from J; junction bases left unmatched: 11. The CDR3 has 15 residues. Per germline, CDR1 SGHAT and CDR2 FQDESV (reference sequence). The CDR3 spells CASSPVETGGYEQYF. CDR3 nucleotides: TGTGCCAGCAGCCCAGTGGAAACGGGGGGTTACGAGCAGTACTTC.

The chain is built from TRBV19 and TRBJ2-5; D may be TRBD2 (6 bases). The V gene's germline CDR1 is LNHDA and CDR2 SQIVND (reference sequence). This CDR3 region has 17 residues. V was pared by 3 bases and J by 3 bases, with 20 bases between. As DNA, the CDR3 is TGTGCCAGTAGTATCGGTCGGCGGGATTACCGGGAAGAGACCCAGTACTTC. It encodes CASSIGRRDYREETQYF.

The chain has TRBV9 and TRBJ2-7; weak D call: TRBD2 (6 bases). Germline CDR1 SGDLS, CDR2 YYNGEE. V lost 7 bases and J 5 bases, leaving 19 bases between the germline ends. There are 14 residues in the CDR3. CDR3 region: CASSAGRGKDEQYF. The CDR3 DNA reads as TGTGCCAGCTCGGCAGGTCGCGGGAAAGACGAGCAGTACTTC.